Shown below are 13 T cell receptor beta chains from a single sample sequenced in a study of T cell responses to AZD1222 COVID-19 vaccine. TCRdb's copy holds only in-frame clones and misses some; the assay was immunoSEQ multiplex PCR. The sample yields 95,000 to 100,000 clones, 86% seen once. This specimen was peripheral blood, taken on day 0 of AZD1222 vaccination. Receptors were obtained from an adult in good health.

The V and J genes are TRBV27 and TRBJ1-5, with 8 bases aligning to TRBD1. The CDR3 contains 15 residues. V was pared by 7 bases and J by 7 bases, with 12 bases of the junction left unmatched. Looked up from germline, CDR1 is MNHEY and CDR2 is SMNVEV (reference sequence). CDR3 sequence (DNA): TGTGCCAGCAAGGGACAGGCTAATTGGGGGCAGCCCCAGCATTTT. As protein: CASKGQANWGQPQHF.

This clone was counted once. The V call is TRBV2, the J call TRBJ1-2, with a weak D call TRBD1 (5 bases). Germline V gene lookup returns CDR1 SNHLY and CDR2 FYNNEI. The CDR3 consists of 13 residues. The V end was cut by 7 bases, the J end by 4 bases, with 13 bases between. CDR3 in amino acids: CASMRLGAYGYTF. The CDR3 region has the DNA TGTGCCAGCATGCGGTTAGGGGCCTATGGCTACACCTTC.

V is TRBV7-9 and J is TRBJ2-7, with D uncertain. The ends were cut back, 2 bases at V and 3 bases at J, with 11 bases in the middle. The CDR3 length is 14 residues. Germline V gene data show CDR1 as SEHNR and CDR2 as FQNEAQ (reference sequence). CDR3 residues: CASSLTGPLYEQYF. For the CDR3, the DNA is TGTGCCAGCAGCTTAACCGGGCCACTCTACGAGCAGTACTTC. Based on the CDR3 plus reference TRBV7-9 and TRBJ2-7, the full variable domain is DTGVSQNPRHKITKRGQNVTFRCDPISEHNRLYWYRQTLGQGPEFLTYFQNEAQLEKSRLLSDRFSAERPKGSFSTLEIQRTEQGDSAMYLCASSLTGPLYEQYFGPGTRLTVT.

The chain combines TRBV3-1 (or the pseudogene TRBV3-2) with TRBJ1-6; possibly TRBD1 for D (6 bases). Per the germline V gene, CDR1 is LGHDT and CDR2 is YNNKEL (reference sequence). The CDR3 consists of 14 residues. V was cut by 4 bases and J by 7 bases, with 11 bases left in between. The CDR3 sequence: CASSPGVRNSPLHF. As DNA, the CDR3 is TGTGCCAGCAGCCCAGGGGTACGCAATTCACCCCTCCACTTT.

The chain recombines TRBV15 with TRBJ2-7; D uncertain. The germline V gene has CDR1 LNHNV and CDR2 YYDKDF (reference sequence). V was clipped by 3 bases and J by 3 bases, with 9 bases between them. The CDR3 is made up of 13 amino acids. This CDR3 is CATSRFYSYEQYF. CDR3 bases: TGTGCCACCAGCAGGTTTTACAGCTACGAGCAGTACTTC.

With regard to this clone: At the DNA level, this CDR3 is encoded by other sequences in the same sample as well. This chain links TRBV7-3 with TRBJ1-5; possibly TRBD1 for D (5 bases). Germline-derived CDR1 and CDR2 are SGHTA and FQGTGA. Trimming left V 5 bases short and J 4 bases short, with 9 bases between. This CDR3 is built from 13 residues. CDR3 bases: TGTGCCAGCAGCCCGGGGGTAAATCAGCCCCAGCATTTT. As protein: CASSPGVNQPQHF. The full variable domain, in which reference TRBV7-3 and TRBJ1-5 provide the parts outside the CDR3, is GAGVSQTPSNKVTEKGKYVELRCDPISGHTALYWYRQSLGQGPEFLIYFQGTGAADDSGLPNDRFFAVRPEGSVSTLKIQRTERGDSAVYLCASSPGVNQPQHFGDGTRLSIL.

The genes are TRBV25-1 and TRBJ2-7, with no clear D. The CDR3 has 13 residues. Trimming cost V 5 bases and J 5 bases, with 13 bases left between them. Germline V lookup: CDR1 MGHDK, CDR2 SYGVNS. CDR3 nucleotides: TGTGCCAGCAGTCGCGCTCCGACGGACGAGCAGTACTTC. This codes for CASSRAPTDEQYF.

This clone was seen only a few times. The chain couples TRBV27 to TRBJ1-2; D gene ambiguous. Per the germline V gene, CDR1 is MNHEY and CDR2 is SMNVEV (reference sequence). The CDR3 is 16 amino acids. V lost 4 bases and J 4 bases, leaving 19 bases between the germline ends. CDR3 nucleotide sequence: TGTGCCAGCAGTTGGGGATGGACCGAGTCAGGCTATGGCTACACCTTC. It encodes CASSWGWTESGYGYTF.

The rearrangement joins TRBV5-1 to TRBJ1-2, with no clear D. Germline lookup yields CDR1 SGHRS and CDR2 YFSETQ. Trimming removed 0 bases at V and 0 bases at J, with 6 bases between. The CDR3 covers 14 residues. CDR3 protein: CASSLDGANYGYTF. In nucleotides, the CDR3 is TGCGCCAGCAGCTTGGACGGAGCTAACTATGGCTACACCTTC.

The J gene is TRBJ2-3, the V gene TRBV28; TRBD1 matches at 7 bases. V lost 6 bases and J lost 0; bases outside the gene matches: 9. Germline assignment: CDR1 MDHEN and CDR2 SYDVKM. The CDR3 is made up of 16 amino acids. The CDR3, as DNA: TGTGCCAGCAGCCTTAACCCACAGGGGAGCACAGATACGCAGTATTTT. It codes for CASSLNPQGSTDTQYF.

This chain connects TRBV27 to TRBJ2-7, with D possibly matching TRBD2 (6 bases). V was trimmed by 4 bases and J by 6 bases, leaving 16 bases between them. Per the germline V gene, CDR1 is MNHEY and CDR2 is SMNVEV (reference sequence). The CDR3 contains 14 residues. This CDR3 is CASSSGGRRAEQYF. The CDR3 bases are TGTGCCAGCAGTTCAGGAGGGCGGAGGGCCGAGCAGTACTTC.

This rearrangement joins TRBV27 to TRBJ2-1; possibly TRBD1 or TRBD2 for D (5 bases each). Trimming stripped 5 bases from V and 2 bases from J, with 25 bases between. The CDR3 loop spans 19 amino acids. Germline loops: CDR1 MNHEY, CDR2 SMNVEV (reference sequence). The CDR3 here is CASSPRPYRDPVPYNEQFF. CDR3 DNA sequence: TGTGCCAGCAGTCCAAGACCCTACCGGGACCCGGTACCCTACAATGAGCAGTTCTTC.

The rearrangement uses TRBV2 and TRBJ2-3; the match to TRBD2 covers 9 bases. Germline V gene lookup returns CDR1 SNHLY and CDR2 FYNNEI. V lost 4 bases and J lost 2; bases outside the gene matches: 10. The CDR3 consists of 17 residues. Here the CDR3 DNA reads TGTGCCAGCAGTGTTCCCGTGGGACTAGCCCTCACAGATACGCAGTATTTT. This encodes CASSVPVGLALTDTQYF.